The 14 T cell receptor beta chains presented below share a single source sample, sequenced in a study of blood T cell repertoires in COVID-19. Assay: immunoSEQ multiplex PCR; the TCRdb copy retains only in-frame clones and omits some. The table includes 180,000 or so clones, roughly 90% detected once. The sequencing input was peripheral blood. Source of these receptors: a man in his forties with acute or convalescent COVID-19.

The chain joins TRBV6-2 or TRBV6-3 to TRBJ1-1; D unresolved. V lost 2 bases and J lost 6, with 10 bases in between. The germline V gene has CDR1 MNHEY and CDR2 SVGEGT. This CDR3 spans 13 amino acids. The CDR3, as DNA: TGTGCCAGCAGTTACAACCCACAAGCTGAAGCTTTCTTT. Residues: CASSYNPQAEAFF.

DNA of the CDR3: TGTGCCAGCAGCCGAGTTTCCGGGACAGGGGTAATCAAAGAGACCCAGTACTTC. This encodes CASSRVSGTGVIKETQYF. The rearrangement uses TRBV6-7 and TRBJ2-5; TRBD1 aligns across 10 bases. TRBV6-7 is marked as an open reading frame, function uncertain. CDR3 size: 18 residues. V trimming: 6 bases; J trimming: 3 bases; junction bases outside the gene matches: 16.

V is TRBV30 and J is TRBJ1-1; the match to TRBD1 covers 8 bases. V lost 5 bases and J lost 1; bases outside the gene matches: 3. Germline lookup yields CDR1 GTSNPN and CDR2 SVGIG (reference sequence). This CDR3 has 13 amino acids. The CDR3 spells CAWGGQANTEAFF. CDR3 DNA: TGTGCCTGGGGGGGACAGGCGAACACTGAAGCTTTCTTT.

This clone showed up just once. The rearrangement joins TRBV30 to TRBJ1-2; TRBD1 aligns across 8 bases. The junction had 2 bases not matched to a gene; V was cut back by 0 bases and J by 5 bases. Germline CDR1 and CDR2: GTSNPN and SVGIG (reference sequence). This CDR3 contains 13 residues. CDR3 amino acids: CAWSVGQGYGYTF. In DNA, the CDR3 is TGTGCCTGGAGTGTAGGACAGGGTTATGGCTACACCTTC.

This sequence joins TRBV28 and TRBJ2-5; 9 bases are a match to TRBD2. The ends lost 3 bases at V and 4 bases at J; junction bases unmatched: 6. Looked up from germline, CDR1 is MDHEN and CDR2 is SYDVKM. The length of the CDR3 is 15 residues. CDR3 protein: CASSFGGGAVETQYF. The CDR3 DNA follows: TGTGCCAGCAGTTTTGGCGGGGGGGCTGTAGAGACCCAGTACTTC.

This chain joins TRBV18 and TRBJ2-7; a weak D match, TRBD2 (6 bases). Trimming took 3 bases from V and 3 from J, leaving 9 bases between them. Germline V gene lookup returns CDR1 KGHSH and CDR2 LQKENI. This CDR3 has 13 residues. CDR3 sequence: CASSPPGLYEQYF. CDR3 coding DNA: TGTGCCAGCTCACCCCCGGGACTCTACGAGCAGTACTTC.

The V call is TRBV19, the J call TRBJ2-7, with TRBD2 as a possible D gene (7 bases). This CDR3 has 15 amino acids. Trimming took off 7 bases at V and 3 bases at J, with 19 bases between the two ends. CDR1 and CDR2 (germline): LNHDA, SQIVND (reference sequence). CDR3: CASTPMGGAGYEQYF. CDR3 nucleotide sequence: TGTGCCAGTACTCCGATGGGGGGGGCCGGCTACGAGCAGTACTTC.

This clone has a handful of counts. This chain uses TRBV30 with TRBJ2-3; 10 positions agree with TRBD1. After removal of 1 base from V and 5 bases from J, the junction contained 3 bases not matched to a gene. Germline loops: CDR1 GTSNPN, CDR2 SVGIG (reference sequence). The CDR3 totals 14 residues. DNA of the CDR3: TGTGCCTGGAGTGGGGACAGGGGCAAAGATACGCAGTATTTT. Its protein product is CAWSGDRGKDTQYF.

The sample holds one count of this clone. The V and J genes are TRBV15 and TRBJ1-2, with TRBD1 identical over 9 bases. This CDR3 comprises 15 residues. The germline CDR1 and CDR2 sequences are LNHNV and YYDKDF (reference sequence). Trimming removed 1 base from V and 4 bases from J; junction bases left unmatched: 4. In nucleotides, the CDR3 is TGTGCCACCAGCAGAGCGGGACAGGGAATCTATGGCTACACCTTC. Its translation: CATSRAGQGIYGYTF.

CDR3 amino acids: CASSQARRETQYF. The CDR3, as DNA: TGTGCCAGCAGCCAAGCTAGAAGGGAGACCCAGTACTTC. The rearrangement joins TRBV3-1 (or the pseudogene TRBV3-2) to TRBJ2-5; D unclear. V was trimmed by 1 base and J by 5 bases, leaving 8 bases between them. Looked up from germline, CDR1 is LGHDT and CDR2 is YNNKEL (reference sequence). The CDR3 length is 13 residues.

A single count supports this clone. The gene calls are TRBV2 and TRBJ2-5; 10 bases are a match to TRBD2. CDR1 is SNHLY, CDR2 FYNNEI, per germline. CDR3 length: 13 residues. CDR3 bases: TGTGCTGGTCAGCTAGCGGGGGAGACGACCCAGTACTTC. Amino acids: CAGQLAGETTQYF. Filled out from reference TRBV2 and TRBJ2-5, the complete variable domain reads EPEVTQTPSHQVTQMGQEVILRCVPISNHLYFYWYRQILGQKVEFLVSFYNNEISEKSEIFDDQFSVERPDGSNFTLKIRSTKLEDSAMYFCAGQLAGETTQYFGPGTRLLVL.

This clone was seen just once. The rearrangement joins TRBV6-6 to TRBJ2-5; 7 bases fit TRBD2. The CDR3 covers 15 residues. CDR1 and CDR2 from the germline V gene are MNHNY and SVGAGI (reference sequence). The V and J ends lost 0 bases and 2 bases, in that order; junction bases with no gene match: 3. In DNA, the CDR3 is TGTGCCAGCAGTTACTCCGGTAGCGGGCAAGAGACCCAGTACTTC. Its translation is CASSYSGSGQETQYF.

This chain joins TRBV11-2 and TRBJ2-7; tentatively, D is TRBD1 (6 bases). The germline CDR1 and CDR2 sequences are SGHAT and FQNNGV. Trimming shortened V by 1 base and J by 7 bases, and 17 bases separated the two germline ends. CDR3 length: 15 residues. In nucleotides, the CDR3 is TGTGCCAGCAGCTTAGTATCTCAGGGGCTTTGGGAGCAGTACTTC. This sequence encodes CASSLVSQGLWEQYF. The full variable domain, with the rest looked up from reference TRBV11-2 and TRBJ2-7, is EAGVAQSPRYKIIEKRQSVAFWCNPISGHATLYWYQQILGQGPKLLIQFQNNGVVDDSQLPKDRFSAERLKGVDSTLKIQPAKLEDSAVYLCASSLVSQGLWEQYFGPGTRLTVT.

This chain connects TRBV6-2 or TRBV6-3 to TRBJ2-1, with 7 bases lining up with TRBD2. Germline CDR1 is MNHEY and CDR2 is SVGEGT. The junction had 10 bases not matched to a gene; V was cut back by 6 bases and J by 2 bases. CDR3 size: 16 residues. CDR3 region: CASSPLDGLAYNEQFF. CDR3 in DNA: TGTGCCAGCAGCCCTCTAGACGGACTAGCCTACAATGAGCAGTTCTTC.